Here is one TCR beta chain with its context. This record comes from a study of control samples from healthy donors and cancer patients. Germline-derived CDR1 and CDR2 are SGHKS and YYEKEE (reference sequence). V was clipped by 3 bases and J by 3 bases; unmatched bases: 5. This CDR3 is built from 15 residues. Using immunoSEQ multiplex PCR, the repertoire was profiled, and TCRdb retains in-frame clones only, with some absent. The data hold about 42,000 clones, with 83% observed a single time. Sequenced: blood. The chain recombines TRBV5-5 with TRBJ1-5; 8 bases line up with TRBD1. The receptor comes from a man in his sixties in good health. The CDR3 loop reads CASSYSTGDNQPQHF. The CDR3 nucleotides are TGTGCCAGCAGCTATTCGACAGGGGACAATCAGCCCCAGCATTTT.